Listed below are T cell receptor beta chains from one sample, sequenced in a study of blood T cells in healthy people across ages. TCRdb re-analysed the 5' RACE reads in MiXCR, keeping a single row per CDR3 protein. The sample shows 1.5 million to 2 million distinct CDR3 sequences, around 50% of them seen only once. Input material: blood. All receptors derive from a woman aged 40 to 50 in good health. CDR3s include the opening cysteine and the closing phenylalanine or tryptophan. D genes are given only for firm matches. Rows give clone size only sometimes, using once, few, many, or a class for an expanded clone.

clone size	V gene	J gene	D gene	CDR3 protein	CDR3 DNA
few	TRBV5-1	TRBJ2-5	TRBD1	CASSSTGVEETQYF	TGCGCCAGCAGTTCTACAGGGGTGGAAGAGACCCAGTACTTC
-	TRBV6-4	TRBJ2-7	-	CASSDSPHAEQYF	TGTGCCAGCAGTGACTCCCCCCACGCCGAGCAGTACTTC
few	TRBV6-5	TRBJ2-5	TRBD1	CASSYQGDMQTQYF	TGTGCCAGCAGTTACCAGGGGGACATGCAGACCCAGTACTTC
few	TRBV6-6	TRBJ2-3	-	CASSSLQGDTQYF	TGTGCCAGCAGCTCCCTCCAGGGAGATACGCAGTATTTT
-	TRBV12-3/TRBV12-4	TRBJ2-1	TRBD2	CAIVALAGGISHEQFF	TGTGCCATCGTAGCCCTAGCGGGGGGGATTAGCCATGAGCAGTTCTTC
-	TRBV7-2	TRBJ2-5	TRBD1	CASSLVGDRKETQYF	TGTGCCAGCAGCTTAGTAGGGGACAGAAAAGAGACCCAGTACTTC
few	TRBV27	TRBJ2-7	-	CASSLGLSSPYEQYF	TGTGCCAGCAGTTTAGGTCTCAGTAGCCCATACGAGCAGTACTTC
-	TRBV7-3	TRBJ2-3	-	CASSHLTSGADTQYF	TGTGCCAGCAGCCACTTGACGAGCGGAGCAGATACGCAGTATTTT
few	TRBV7-8	TRBJ2-5	-	CASSLDLGGPYF	TGTGCCAGCAGCTTAGATCTGGGGGGTCCGTACTTC
-	TRBV20-1	TRBJ2-7	TRBD2	CSTDGGAYNEQYF	TGCAGCACCGACGGGGGGGCCTACAATGAGCAGTACTTC
-	TRBV20-1	TRBJ1-2	-	CSAREGTALGYTF	TGCAGTGCTAGAGAAGGGACGGCCCTCGGTTACACCTTC
few	TRBV5-5	TRBJ2-5	-	CASSHDIEALGETQYF	TGTGCCAGCAGCCACGACATAGAGGCCCTGGGAGAGACCCAGTACTTC
-	TRBV10-3	TRBJ2-7	TRBD2	CAISEGTSFREQYF	TGTGCCATCAGTGAAGGGACTAGCTTCCGCGAGCAGTACTTC
-	TRBV12-3/TRBV12-4	TRBJ1-2	-	CASSPGVEGYTF	TGTGCCAGCAGTCCAGGGGTGGAAGGCTACACCTTC
-	TRBV6-1	TRBJ2-7	-	CASSESGRPYEQYF	TGTGCCAGCAGTGAATCCGGACGGCCCTACGAGCAGTACTTC
-	TRBV6-1	TRBJ1-2	-	CASSQVRNYGYTF	TGTGCCAGCAGTCAAGTACGGAACTATGGCTACACCTTC